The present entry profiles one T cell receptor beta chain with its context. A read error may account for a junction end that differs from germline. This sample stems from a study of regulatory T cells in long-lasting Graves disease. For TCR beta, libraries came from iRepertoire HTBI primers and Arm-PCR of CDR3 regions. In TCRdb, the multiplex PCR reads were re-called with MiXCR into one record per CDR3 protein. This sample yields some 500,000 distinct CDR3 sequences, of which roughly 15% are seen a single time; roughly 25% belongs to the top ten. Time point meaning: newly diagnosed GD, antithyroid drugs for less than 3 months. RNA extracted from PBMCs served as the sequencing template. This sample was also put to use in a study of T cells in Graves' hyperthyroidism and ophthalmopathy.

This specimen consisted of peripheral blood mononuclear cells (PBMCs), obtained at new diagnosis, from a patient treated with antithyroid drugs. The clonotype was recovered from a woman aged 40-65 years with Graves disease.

As DNA, the CDR3 is TGTGCCAGCAGCTTGGGAGGAGGGTGGTCCTACGAGCAGCACTTC. Translation gives CASSLGGGWSYEQHF. This chain uses TRBV5-6 with TRBJ2-7; tentative D call: TRBD2 (6 bases). Looked up from germline, CDR1 is SGHDT and CDR2 is YYEEEE. This CDR3 is 15 amino acids long. Combining the CDR3 with reference TRBV5-6 and TRBJ2-7 gives the whole variable domain DAGVTQSPTHLIKTRGQQVTLRCSPKSGHDTVSWYQQALGQGPQFIFQYYEEEERQRGNFPDRFSGHQFPNYSSELNVNALLLGDSALYLCASSLGGGWSYEQHFGPGTRLTVT.